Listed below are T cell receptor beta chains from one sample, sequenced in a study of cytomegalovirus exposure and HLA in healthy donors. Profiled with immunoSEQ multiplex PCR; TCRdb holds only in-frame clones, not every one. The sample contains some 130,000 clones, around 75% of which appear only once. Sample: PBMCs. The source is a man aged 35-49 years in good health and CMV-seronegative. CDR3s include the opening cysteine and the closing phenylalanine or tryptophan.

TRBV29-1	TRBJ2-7	CSVEGTATYEQYF
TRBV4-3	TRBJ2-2	CASSQEAVGQGGTGELFF
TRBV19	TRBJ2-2	CASSIRDTGELFF
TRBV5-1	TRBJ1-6	CASSPGQEGVGSPLHF
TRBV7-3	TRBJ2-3	CASSEQGRNTQYF
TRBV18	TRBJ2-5	CASSPPGTSGETQYF
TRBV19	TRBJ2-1	CASGPFGGAGWGEQFF
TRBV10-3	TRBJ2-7	CAIRRTSGGGWYF
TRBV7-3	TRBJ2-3	CASSATGGAGGADTQYF
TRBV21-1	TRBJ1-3	CASSKVLCPTPWGNTIYF
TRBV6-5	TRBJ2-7	CASSYSSGQNYEQYF
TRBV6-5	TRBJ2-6	CASRTDTGANVLTF
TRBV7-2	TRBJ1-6	CASSLGSGSESPLHF
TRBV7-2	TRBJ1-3	CASSLAQGAPGNTIYF
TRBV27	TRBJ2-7	CAGGLGPYEQYF
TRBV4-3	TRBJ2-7	CASSHVAGPRYEQYF
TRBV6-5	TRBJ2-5	CASSETVGPETQYF
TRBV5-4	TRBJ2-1	CASSPSGAGSYNEQFF
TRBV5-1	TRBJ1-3	CASSTTPLQLKDF
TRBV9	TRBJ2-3	CASSPQAPDTQYF
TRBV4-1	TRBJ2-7	CASSQDVANYYEQYF
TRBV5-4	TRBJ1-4	CASSLRDTDEKLFF
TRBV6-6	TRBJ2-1	CASSLPQGALGDEQFF
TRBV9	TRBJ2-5	CASSVAGGRQETQYF
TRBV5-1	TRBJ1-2	CASSLGAGLGGYTF
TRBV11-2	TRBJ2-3	CASSFLRDPGGITDTQYF
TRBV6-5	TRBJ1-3	CASSYSTAGSGNTIYF
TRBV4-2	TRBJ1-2	CASSQDPGVYGYTF
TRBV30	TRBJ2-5	CAWNWGGGLPQETQYF
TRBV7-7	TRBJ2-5	CASTPGFQETQYF
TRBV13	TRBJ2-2	CASSFLGAGELFF
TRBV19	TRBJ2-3	CASSIQRLDTQYF
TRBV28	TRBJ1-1	CASSLPGGLTEAFF
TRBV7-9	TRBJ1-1	CASSLGQGLNTEAFF
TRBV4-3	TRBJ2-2	CASSQRPAGNTGELFF
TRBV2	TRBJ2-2	CASSVNSGAGELFF
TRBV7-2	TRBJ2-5	CASSAGTSGETQYF
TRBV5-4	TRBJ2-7	CASRPGLTYEQYF
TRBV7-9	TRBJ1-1	CSSSPNLGASFF
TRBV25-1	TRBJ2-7	CASSEFSSSYEQYF
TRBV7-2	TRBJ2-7	CASSPTLGQGNHYEQYF
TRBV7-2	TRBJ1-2	CASSLMAWGGYTF
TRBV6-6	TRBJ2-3	CASSPIAGGSTDTQYF
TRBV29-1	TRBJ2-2	CSGRGGFDTGELFF
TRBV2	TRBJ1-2	CATRQGINYGYTF
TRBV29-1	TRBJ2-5	CSVGQGRGAQYF
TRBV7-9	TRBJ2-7	CASSLDLQGGYEQYF
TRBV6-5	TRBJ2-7	CASRPGGPYEQYF
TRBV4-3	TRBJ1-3	CASSQDRAGLNTIYF
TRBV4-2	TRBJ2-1	CASSQAVSYVNEQFF
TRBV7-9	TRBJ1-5	CASSLGTGPQPQHF
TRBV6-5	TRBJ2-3	CASSTGQVTDTQYF
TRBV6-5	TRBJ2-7	CASSLGHLYEQYF
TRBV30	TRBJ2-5	CAWSVGAKETQYF
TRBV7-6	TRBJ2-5	CASSLVGGTSQETQYF
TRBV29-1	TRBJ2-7	CSADVRGGGLEQYF
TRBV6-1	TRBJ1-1	CASSLQTGVNTEAFF
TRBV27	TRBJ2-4	CASSPAGGNIQYF
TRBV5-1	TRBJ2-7	CASSLGGFEQYF